This is a list of T cell receptor beta chains from one sample in a study of monozygotic twins with cystic fibrosis. Assay used: immunoSEQ multiplex PCR; TCRdb lists only in-frame clones, some missing. The data contain 25,000 or so clones, around nine tenths of them singletons. The material sequenced was blood. Receptors were obtained from a girl aged 2-10 years with cystic fibrosis. Each CDR3 is given with its conserved first and last residue. The D gene is left open where the match is weak. Not every row has a clone size; where given, it reads once, few, many or a size class.

size: NA; V: TRBV5-6; J: TRBJ1-3; D: TRBD1; DNA: TGTGCCAGCAGCTTAGGACAGGGGGCTGGAAACACCATATATTTT; CDR3: CASSLGQGAGNTIYF
size: NA; V: TRBV4-1; J: TRBJ2-4; D: NA; DNA: TGCGCCAGCAGCCAAGATCGGGGCGGAGGGAAAAACATTCAGTACTTC; CDR3: CASSQDRGGGKNIQYF
size: NA; V: TRBV11-2; J: TRBJ2-7; D: NA; DNA: TGTGCCAGCAGCTTAGACAGACCTTACGAGCAGTACTTC; CDR3: CASSLDRPYEQYF
size: once; V: TRBV9; J: TRBJ2-1; D: NA; DNA: TGTGCCAGCAGCGTAGGGACTTCAGGCCATGAGCAGTTCTTC; CDR3: CASSVGTSGHEQFF
size: NA; V: TRBV11-3; J: TRBJ2-3; D: TRBD2; DNA: TGTGCCAGCAGCTTGGGAAGAATAGCGGGGACGCAGGGGGATACGCAGTATTTT; CDR3: CASSLGRIAGTQGDTQYF
size: NA; V: TRBV2; J: TRBJ2-3; D: TRBD2; DNA: TGTGCCAGCAGCTTCCGGCGACTAGCGGGGGGTGAGGGCACAGATACGCAGTATTTT; CDR3: CASSFRRLAGGEGTDTQYF
size: NA; V: TRBV30; J: TRBJ1-5; D: NA; DNA: TGTGCCTGGAGTGTCCGGATGGACAGCAATCAGCCCCAGCATTTT; CDR3: CAWSVRMDSNQPQHF
size: NA; V: TRBV30; J: TRBJ1-2; D: TRBD1; DNA: TGTGCCTGGAGTGCGAGACAGGGGAACTATGGCTACACCTTC; CDR3: CAWSARQGNYGYTF
size: NA; V: TRBV5-1; J: TRBJ1-1; D: NA; DNA: TGCGCCAGCAGCTTAACCACGAACACTGAAGCTTTCTTT; CDR3: CASSLTTNTEAFF
size: NA; V: TRBV7-3; J: TRBJ1-2; D: NA; DNA: TGTGCCAGCAGCTTATTGGGGGACTATGGCTACACCTTC; CDR3: CASSLLGDYGYTF
size: NA; V: TRBV7-6; J: TRBJ2-7; D: TRBD1; DNA: TGTGCCAGCAGCTTAGGGGACAGTTACGAGCAGTACTTC; CDR3: CASSLGDSYEQYF
size: NA; V: TRBV5-6; J: TRBJ1-5; D: NA; DNA: TGTGCCAGCAGCTTGGCGGGAGGTCAGAGCAATCAGCCCCAGCATTTT; CDR3: CASSLAGGQSNQPQHF
size: NA; V: TRBV14; J: TRBJ1-1; D: TRBD1; DNA: TGTGCCAGCAAGGACAGGGATCTTACTGAAGCTTTCTTT; CDR3: CASKDRDLTEAFF
size: NA; V: TRBV2; J: TRBJ2-3; D: NA; DNA: TGTGCCAGCACCCCGGCCACTAGCACAGATACGCAGTATTTT; CDR3: CASTPATSTDTQYF
size: NA; V: TRBV7-8; J: TRBJ1-1; D: NA; DNA: TGTGCCAGCAGCTCCGACAGGAACACTGAAGCTTTCTTT; CDR3: CASSSDRNTEAFF
size: NA; V: TRBV4-3; J: TRBJ2-3; D: NA; DNA: TGCGCCAGCAGCCAATCCACTTCCTCCGCCGGGTCCCCATCAGATACGCAGTATTTT; CDR3: CASSQSTSSAGSPSDTQYF
size: NA; V: TRBV2; J: TRBJ1-1; D: NA; DNA: TGTGCCAGCAGTTCCCAGGTGGGGAACACTGAAGCTTTCTTT; CDR3: CASSSQVGNTEAFF
size: NA; V: TRBV30; J: TRBJ1-3; D: NA; DNA: TGTGCCTGGAGTAAGGGAGAGGGAAACACCATATATTTT; CDR3: CAWSKGEGNTIYF
size: NA; V: TRBV5-5; J: TRBJ2-7; D: TRBD2; DNA: TGTGCCAGCAGCTTCACTAGCGGCCCCTACGAGCAGTACTTC; CDR3: CASSFTSGPYEQYF
size: NA; V: TRBV7-9; J: TRBJ1-2; D: NA; DNA: TGTGCCAGCAGTCTAGGCGGTTTGGCAGGCTACACCTTC; CDR3: CASSLGGLAGYTF
size: NA; V: TRBV7-9; J: TRBJ2-4; D: NA; DNA: TGTGCCAGCAGCTTAGTACGGGACTCTTCAATATACTTC; CDR3: CASSLVRDSSIYF
size: NA; V: TRBV30; J: TRBJ2-2; D: NA; DNA: TGTGCCTGGAATCCCGGAGGGGGGAGGACCGGGGAGCTGTTTTTT; CDR3: CAWNPGGGRTGELFF
size: NA; V: TRBV6-1; J: TRBJ1-1; D: TRBD1; DNA: TGTGCCAGCAGTGATAGGGGACAGGCGAACACTGAAGCTTTCTTT; CDR3: CASSDRGQANTEAFF
size: few; V: TRBV18; J: TRBJ1-2; D: NA; DNA: TGTGCCAGCTCACCTAACAGGCCCAACTATGGCTACACCTTC; CDR3: CASSPNRPNYGYTF